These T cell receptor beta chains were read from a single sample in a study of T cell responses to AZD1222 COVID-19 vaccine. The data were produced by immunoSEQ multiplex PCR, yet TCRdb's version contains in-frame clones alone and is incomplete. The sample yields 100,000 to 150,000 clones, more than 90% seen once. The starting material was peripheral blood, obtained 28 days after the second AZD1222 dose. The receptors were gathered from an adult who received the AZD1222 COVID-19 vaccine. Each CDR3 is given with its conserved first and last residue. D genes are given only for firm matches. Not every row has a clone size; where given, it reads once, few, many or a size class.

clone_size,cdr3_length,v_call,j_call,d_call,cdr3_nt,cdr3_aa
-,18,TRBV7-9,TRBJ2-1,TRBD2,TGTGCCAGCAGCTTGGGACTAGCGGGGGGGCTCGGGAACAATGAGCAGTTCTTC,CASSLGLAGGLGNNEQFF
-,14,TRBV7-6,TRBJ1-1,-,TGTGCCAGCGCATTACAGGGTGGGAACACTGAAGCTTTCTTT,CASALQGGNTEAFF
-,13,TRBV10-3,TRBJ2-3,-,TGTGCCATCAGTGAGGGGCAGGGAGATACGCAGTATTTT,CAISEGQGDTQYF
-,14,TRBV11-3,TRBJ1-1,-,TGTGCCAGCAGCTTAGATCCTAGTAACACTGAAGCTTTCTTT,CASSLDPSNTEAFF
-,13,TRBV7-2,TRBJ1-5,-,TGTGCCAGCCGCCGACAGTTCGATCAGCCCCAGCATTTT,CASRRQFDQPQHF
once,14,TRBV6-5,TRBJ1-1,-,TGTGCCAGCAGGGGTTTGGCGGGGAACACTGAAGCTTTCTTT,CASRGLAGNTEAFF
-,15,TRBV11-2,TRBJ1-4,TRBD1,TGTGCCAGCAGCTTAGCCGGGCCAGGGGGAGAAAAACTGTTTTTT,CASSLAGPGGEKLFF
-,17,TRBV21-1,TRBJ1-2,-,TGTGCCAGCAGCAAAGCGAAGGGACAGGGCCCCCTCGGGGGCTACACCTTC,CASSKAKGQGPLGGYTF
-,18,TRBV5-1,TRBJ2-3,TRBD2,TGCGCCAGCAGCTTGGCCAGAAATGCGGGAGGGGACACAGATACGCAGTATTTT,CASSLARNAGGDTDTQYF
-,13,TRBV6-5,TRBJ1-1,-,TGTGCCAGCAGTCAGGGGCTGAACACTGAAGCTTTCTTT,CASSQGLNTEAFF
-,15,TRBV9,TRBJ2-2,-,TGTGCCAGCAGCCCCCGGACAGCGAACACCGGGGAGCTGTTTTTT,CASSPRTANTGELFF
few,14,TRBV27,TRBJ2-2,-,TGTGCCAGCAGTACCCCAGGGCTGGGCGGGGAGCTGTTTTTT,CASSTPGLGGELFF